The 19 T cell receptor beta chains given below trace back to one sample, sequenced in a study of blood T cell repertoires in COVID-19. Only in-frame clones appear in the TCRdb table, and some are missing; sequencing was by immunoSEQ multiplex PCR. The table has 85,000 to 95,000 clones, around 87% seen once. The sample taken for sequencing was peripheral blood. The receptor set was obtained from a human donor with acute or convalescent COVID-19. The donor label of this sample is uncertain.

The CDR3 nucleotides are TGTGCCAGCAGCGTAGAGAGTTCACCCCTCCACTTT. Its translation is CASSVESSPLHF. V is TRBV9 and J is TRBJ1-6; D gene uncertain. Germline V CDR1 and CDR2: SGDLS, YYNGEE. The CDR3 extends over 12 amino acids. Trimming pared 0 bases from V and 9 bases from J, leaving 4 bases between.

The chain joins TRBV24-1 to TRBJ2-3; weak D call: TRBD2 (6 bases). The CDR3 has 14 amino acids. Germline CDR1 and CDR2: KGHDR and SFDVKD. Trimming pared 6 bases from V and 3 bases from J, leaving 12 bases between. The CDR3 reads CATSSSGRTDTQYF. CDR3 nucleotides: TGTGCCACCAGTTCCAGCGGGCGGACAGATACGCAGTATTTT.

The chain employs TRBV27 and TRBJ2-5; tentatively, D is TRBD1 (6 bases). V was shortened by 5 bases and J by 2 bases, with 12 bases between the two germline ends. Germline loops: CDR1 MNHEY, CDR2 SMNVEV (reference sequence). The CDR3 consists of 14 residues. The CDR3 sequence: CASSTQGQQETQYF. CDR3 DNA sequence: TGTGCCAGCAGTACGCAGGGGCAGCAAGAGACCCAGTACTTC.

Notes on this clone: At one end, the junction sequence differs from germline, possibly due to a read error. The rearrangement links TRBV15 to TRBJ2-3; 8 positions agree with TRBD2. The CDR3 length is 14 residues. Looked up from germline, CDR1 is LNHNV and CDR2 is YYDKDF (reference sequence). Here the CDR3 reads CATSRDRASGGEGF. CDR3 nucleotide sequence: TGTGCCACCAGCAGAGATCGGGCAAGCGGGGGCGAAGGTTTT.

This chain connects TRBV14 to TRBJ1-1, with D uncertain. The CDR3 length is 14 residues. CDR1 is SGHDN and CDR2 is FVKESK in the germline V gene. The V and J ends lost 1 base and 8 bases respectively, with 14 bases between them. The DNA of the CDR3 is TGTGCCAGCAGCCAAGTATCTAGCCAGGCCGAAGCTTTCTTT. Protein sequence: CASSQVSSQAEAFF.

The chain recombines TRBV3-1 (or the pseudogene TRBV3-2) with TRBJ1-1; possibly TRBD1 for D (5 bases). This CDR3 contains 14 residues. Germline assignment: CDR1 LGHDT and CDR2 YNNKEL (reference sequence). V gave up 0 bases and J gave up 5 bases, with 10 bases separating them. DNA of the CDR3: TGTGCCAGCAGCCAAGAAGGGGCTCGGACTGAAGCTTTCTTT. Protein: CASSQEGARTEAFF.

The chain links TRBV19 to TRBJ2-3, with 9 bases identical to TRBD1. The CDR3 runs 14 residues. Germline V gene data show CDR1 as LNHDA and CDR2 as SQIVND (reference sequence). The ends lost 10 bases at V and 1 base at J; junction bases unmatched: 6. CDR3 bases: TGTGCCACCCAGCGGACAGGGGGCACAGATACGCAGTATTTT. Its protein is CATQRTGGTDTQYF.

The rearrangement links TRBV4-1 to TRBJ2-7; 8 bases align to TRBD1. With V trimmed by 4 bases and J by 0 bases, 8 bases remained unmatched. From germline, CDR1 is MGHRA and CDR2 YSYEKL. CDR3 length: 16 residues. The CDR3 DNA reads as TGCGCCAGCAGCCCAATTGCGGGACAGGCCTCCTACGAGCAGTACTTC. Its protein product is CASSPIAGQASYEQYF.

This chain's CDR3 is CASSEQITGELFF. The CDR3 DNA sequence: TGCGCCAGCAGTGAGCAGATCACCGGGGAGCTGTTTTTT. This chain joins TRBV10-1 and TRBJ2-2; D call uncertain. CDR3 size: 13 residues. In germline, CDR1 is WNHNN, CDR2 SYGVQD (reference sequence). V dropped 2 bases and J dropped 4 bases, with 5 bases sitting between them.

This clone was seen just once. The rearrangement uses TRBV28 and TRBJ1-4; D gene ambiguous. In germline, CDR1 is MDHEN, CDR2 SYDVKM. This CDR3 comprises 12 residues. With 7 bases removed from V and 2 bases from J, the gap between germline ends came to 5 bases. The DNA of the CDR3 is TGTGCCAGCACCAGGACTAATGAAAAACTGTTTTTT. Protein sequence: CASTRTNEKLFF.

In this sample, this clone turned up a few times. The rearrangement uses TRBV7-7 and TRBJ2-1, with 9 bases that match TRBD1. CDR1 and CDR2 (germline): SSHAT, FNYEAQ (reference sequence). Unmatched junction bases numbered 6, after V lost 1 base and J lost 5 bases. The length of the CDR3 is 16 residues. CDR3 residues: CASSLGQGQGDNEQFF. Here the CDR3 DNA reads TGTGCCAGCAGCTTAGGGCAGGGACAGGGCGACAATGAGCAGTTCTTC.

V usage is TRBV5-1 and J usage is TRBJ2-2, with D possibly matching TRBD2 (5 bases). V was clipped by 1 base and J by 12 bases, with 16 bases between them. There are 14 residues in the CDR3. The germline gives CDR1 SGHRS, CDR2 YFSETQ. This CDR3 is CASSLNLAVSQLFF. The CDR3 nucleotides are TGCGCCAGCAGCTTGAACCTAGCCGTTTCGCAGCTGTTTTTT.

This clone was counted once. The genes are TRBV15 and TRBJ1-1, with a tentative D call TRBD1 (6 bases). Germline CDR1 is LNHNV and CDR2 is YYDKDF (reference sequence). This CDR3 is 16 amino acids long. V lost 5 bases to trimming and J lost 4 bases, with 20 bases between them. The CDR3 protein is CATSRGGTGSGTEAFF. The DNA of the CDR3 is TGTGCCACCAGCCGCGGGGGAACAGGGTCGGGCACTGAAGCTTTCTTT.

The CDR3 region has the DNA TGTGCCAGCAGCGTAGTAGGGGAACCAAACAATGAGCAGTTCTTC. It encodes CASSVVGEPNNEQFF. This sequence joins TRBV9 and TRBJ2-1, with D tentatively TRBD1 (5 bases). From germline, CDR1 is SGDLS and CDR2 YYNGEE. Trimming took 0 bases from V and 5 from J, leaving 12 bases between them. The CDR3 totals 15 residues.

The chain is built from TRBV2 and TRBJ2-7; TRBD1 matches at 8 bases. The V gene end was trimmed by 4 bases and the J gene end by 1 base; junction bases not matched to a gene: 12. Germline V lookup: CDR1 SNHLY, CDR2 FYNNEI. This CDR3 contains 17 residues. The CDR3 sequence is CASSGGTGQRGSYEQYF. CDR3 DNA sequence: TGTGCCAGCAGTGGGGGGACAGGCCAAAGGGGGTCCTACGAGCAGTACTTC.

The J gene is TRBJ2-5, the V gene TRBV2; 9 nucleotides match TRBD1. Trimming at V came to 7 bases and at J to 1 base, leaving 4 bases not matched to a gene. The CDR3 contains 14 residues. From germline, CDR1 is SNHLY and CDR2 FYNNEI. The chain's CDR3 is CASNRQGVQETQYF. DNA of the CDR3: TGTGCCAGCAACCGACAGGGGGTCCAAGAGACCCAGTACTTC. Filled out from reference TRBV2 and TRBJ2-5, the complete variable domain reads EPEVTQTPSHQVTQMGQEVILRCVPISNHLYFYWYRQILGQKVEFLVSFYNNEISEKSEIFDDQFSVERPDGSNFTLKIRSTKLEDSAMYFCASNRQGVQETQYFGPGTRLLVL.

The CDR3 nucleotides are TGTGCCAGCAGCTTAGATGAGGAGCAGTACTTC. This gives the protein CASSLDEEQYF. The V gene is TRBV11-3, the J gene TRBJ2-7; D is unresolved. In germline, CDR1 is SGHNT, CDR2 YENEEA. This CDR3 is 11 amino acids long. Trimming removed 0 bases at V and 7 bases at J, with 4 bases between.

As DNA, the CDR3 is TGTGCCAGCAGCTTATTCCAGTACACAGATACGCAGTATTTT. Protein: CASSLFQYTDTQYF. The genes are TRBV7-2 and TRBJ2-3, with no clear D. The CDR3 spans 14 residues. CDR1 and CDR2 from the germline V gene are SGHTA and FQGNSA. V lost 2 bases, J lost 2 bases, and 8 bases lay in between.

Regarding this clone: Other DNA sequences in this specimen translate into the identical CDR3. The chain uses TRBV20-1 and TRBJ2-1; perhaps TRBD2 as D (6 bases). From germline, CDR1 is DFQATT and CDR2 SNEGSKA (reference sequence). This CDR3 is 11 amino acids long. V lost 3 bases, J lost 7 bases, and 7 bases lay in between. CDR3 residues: CSASGGNEQFF. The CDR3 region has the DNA TGCAGTGCTAGTGGAGGGAATGAGCAGTTCTTC.